This T cell receptor beta chain was profiled in a study of cytomegalovirus exposure and HLA in healthy donors. Study in general: T cells numbering about 179 million yielded fewer than 140 million unique TCR beta sequences in an earlier analysis.

Overall study results and limits: The study carried out a later analysis of TCR beta sequences. It associated 15,000 to 20,000 of them with specific HLA alleles at a false discovery rate of 0.05.

The CDR3 is 13 amino acids. Germline CDR1 and CDR2: MDHEN and SYDVKM. J was trimmed by 8 bases and V by 4 bases; bases with no gene match: 6. Primers: 60 Vbeta forward and 13 Jbeta reverse. The repertoire was sequenced with immunoSEQ multiplex PCR; TCRdb's copy has only in-frame clones and lacks some. The sample consists of about 150,000 clones, roughly 80% of them appearing once. Comments on this clone: Its antigen is undetermined.

The clonotype originates from a woman between 40 and 50 years old in good health and CMV-seropositive. This sequence joins TRBV28 and TRBJ1-2, with 8 nucleotides matching TRBD1. The specimen sequenced was PBMCs. The CDR3 DNA reads as TGTGCCAGCAGTTCGTCGGACAGGGTAGGCTACACCTTC. It codes for CASSSSDRVGYTF.